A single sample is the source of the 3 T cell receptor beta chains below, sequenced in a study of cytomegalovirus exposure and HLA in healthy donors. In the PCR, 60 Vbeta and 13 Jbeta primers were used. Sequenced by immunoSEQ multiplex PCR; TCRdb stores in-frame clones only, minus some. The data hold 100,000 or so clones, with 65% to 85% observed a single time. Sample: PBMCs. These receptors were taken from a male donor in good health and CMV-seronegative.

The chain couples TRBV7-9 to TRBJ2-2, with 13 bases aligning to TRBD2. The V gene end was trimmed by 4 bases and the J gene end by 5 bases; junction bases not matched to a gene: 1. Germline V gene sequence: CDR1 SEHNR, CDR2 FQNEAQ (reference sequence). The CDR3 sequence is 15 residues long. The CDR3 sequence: CASSSGLAGTGELFF. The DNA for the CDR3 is TGTGCCAGCAGCTCGGGACTAGCGGGAACCGGGGAGCTGTTTTTT. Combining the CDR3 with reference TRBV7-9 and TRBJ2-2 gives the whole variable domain DTGVSQNPRHKITKRGQNVTFRCDPISEHNRLYWYRQTLGQGPEFLTYFQNEAQLEKSRLLSDRFSAERPKGSFSTLEIQRTEQGDSAMYLCASSSGLAGTGELFFGEGSRLTVL.

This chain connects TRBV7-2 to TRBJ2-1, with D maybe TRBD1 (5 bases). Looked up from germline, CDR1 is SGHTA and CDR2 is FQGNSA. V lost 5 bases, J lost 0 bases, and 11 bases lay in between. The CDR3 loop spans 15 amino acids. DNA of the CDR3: TGTGCCAGCAGCCCACAGGCGTTCTCCTACAATGAGCAGTTCTTC. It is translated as CASSPQAFSYNEQFF.

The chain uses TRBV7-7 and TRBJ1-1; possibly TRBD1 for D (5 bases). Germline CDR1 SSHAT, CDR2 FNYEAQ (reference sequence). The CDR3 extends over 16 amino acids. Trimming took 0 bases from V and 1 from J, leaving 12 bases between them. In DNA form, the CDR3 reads TGTGCCAGCAGCTTAGCCCCAGACAGCCCGAACACTGAAGCTTTCTTT. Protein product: CASSLAPDSPNTEAFF.